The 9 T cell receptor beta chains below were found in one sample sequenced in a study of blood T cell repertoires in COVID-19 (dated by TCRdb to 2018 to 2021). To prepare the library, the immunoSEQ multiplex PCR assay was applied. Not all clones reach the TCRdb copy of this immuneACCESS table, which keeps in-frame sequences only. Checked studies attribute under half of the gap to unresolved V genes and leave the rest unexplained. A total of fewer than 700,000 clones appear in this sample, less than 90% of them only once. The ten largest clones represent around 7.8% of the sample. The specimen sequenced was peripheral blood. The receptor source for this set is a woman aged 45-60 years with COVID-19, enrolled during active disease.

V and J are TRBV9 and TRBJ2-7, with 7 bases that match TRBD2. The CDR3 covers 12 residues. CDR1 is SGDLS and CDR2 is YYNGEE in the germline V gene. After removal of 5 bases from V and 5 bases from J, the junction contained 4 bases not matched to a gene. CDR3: CASRVGGNEQYF. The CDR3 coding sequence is TGTGCCAGCAGGGTGGGGGGGAACGAGCAGTACTTC.

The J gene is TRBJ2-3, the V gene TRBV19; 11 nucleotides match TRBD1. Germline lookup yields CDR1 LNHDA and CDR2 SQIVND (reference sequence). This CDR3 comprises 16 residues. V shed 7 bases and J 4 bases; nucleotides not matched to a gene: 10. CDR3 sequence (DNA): TGTGCCAGTACAGAGACTGGACAGGGGGCATCAGATACGCAGTATTTT. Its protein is CASTETGQGASDTQYF. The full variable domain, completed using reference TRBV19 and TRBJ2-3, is DGGITQSPKYLFRKEGQNVTLSCEQNLNHDAMYWYRQDPGQGLRLIYYSQIVNDFQKGDIAEGYSVSREKKESFPLTVTSAQKNPTAFYLCASTETGQGASDTQYFGPGTRLTVL.

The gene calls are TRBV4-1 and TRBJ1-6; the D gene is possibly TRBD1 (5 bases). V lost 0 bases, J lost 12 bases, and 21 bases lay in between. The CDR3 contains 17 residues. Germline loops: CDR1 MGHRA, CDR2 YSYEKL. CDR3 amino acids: CASSQDGARAARQPLHF. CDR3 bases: TGCGCCAGCAGCCAAGATGGGGCCCGGGCGGCGCGGCAACCCCTCCACTTT.

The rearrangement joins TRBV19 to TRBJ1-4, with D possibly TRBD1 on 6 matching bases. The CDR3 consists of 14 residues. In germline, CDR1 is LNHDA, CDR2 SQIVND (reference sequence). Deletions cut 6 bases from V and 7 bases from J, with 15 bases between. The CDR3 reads CASSQDRRGEKLFF. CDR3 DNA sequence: TGTGCCAGTAGCCAGGACAGAAGGGGTGAAAAACTGTTTTTT. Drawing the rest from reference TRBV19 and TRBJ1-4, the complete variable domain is DGGITQSPKYLFRKEGQNVTLSCEQNLNHDAMYWYRQDPGQGLRLIYYSQIVNDFQKGDIAEGYSVSREKKESFPLTVTSAQKNPTAFYLCASSQDRRGEKLFFGSGTQLSVL.

CDR3 DNA: TGTGCCAGCAGCCCCGACTTCGAGGGCACTGAAGCTTTCTTT. Translated, it gives CASSPDFEGTEAFF. The chain combines TRBV7-2 with TRBJ1-1; unclear D gene. Trimming took 5 bases from V and 4 from J, leaving 14 bases between them. This CDR3 contains 14 residues. From germline, CDR1 is SGHTA and CDR2 FQGNSA.

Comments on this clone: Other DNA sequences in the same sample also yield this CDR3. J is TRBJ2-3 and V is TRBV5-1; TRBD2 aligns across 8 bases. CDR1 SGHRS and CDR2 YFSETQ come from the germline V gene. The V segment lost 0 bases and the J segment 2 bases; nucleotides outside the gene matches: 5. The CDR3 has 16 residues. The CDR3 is CASSLEGRGATDTQYF. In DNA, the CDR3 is TGCGCCAGCAGCTTGGAGGGGCGGGGGGCCACAGATACGCAGTATTTT.

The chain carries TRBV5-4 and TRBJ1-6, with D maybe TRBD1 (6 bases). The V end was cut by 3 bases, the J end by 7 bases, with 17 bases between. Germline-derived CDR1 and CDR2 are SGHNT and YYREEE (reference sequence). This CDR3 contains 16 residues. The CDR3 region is CASSSMGQGKNSPLHF. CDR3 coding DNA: TGTGCCAGCAGCTCTATGGGGCAGGGGAAGAATTCACCCCTCCACTTT. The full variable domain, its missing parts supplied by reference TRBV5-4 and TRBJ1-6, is ETGVTQSPTHLIKTRGQQVTLRCSSQSGHNTVSWYQQALGQGPQFIFQYYREEENGRGNFPPRFSGLQFPNYSSELNVNALELDDSALYLCASSSMGQGKNSPLHFGNGTRLTVT.

The CDR3 region has the DNA TGCAGCGTTGATCGTGCCGGGGAGAACACTGAAGCTTTCTTT. Protein sequence: CSVDRAGENTEAFF. This sequence joins TRBV29-1 and TRBJ1-1; D not certain. The CDR3 loop spans 14 amino acids. Germline V lookup: CDR1 SQVTM, CDR2 ANQGSEA. Trimming removed 3 bases from V and 1 base from J, with 12 bases in between. The full variable domain, rest sourced from reference TRBV29-1 and TRBJ1-1, is SAVISQKPSRDICQRGTSLTIQCQVDSQVTMMFWYRQQPGQSLTLIATANQGSEATYESGFVIDKFPISRPNLTFSTLTVSNMSPEDSSIYLCSVDRAGENTEAFFGQGTRLTVV.

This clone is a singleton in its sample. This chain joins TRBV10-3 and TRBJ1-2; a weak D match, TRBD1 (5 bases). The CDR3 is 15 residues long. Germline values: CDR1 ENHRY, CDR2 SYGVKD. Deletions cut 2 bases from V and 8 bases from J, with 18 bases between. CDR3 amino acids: CAISEGQGDSGGYTF. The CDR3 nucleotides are TGTGCCATCAGTGAGGGGCAGGGCGATTCAGGCGGCTACACCTTC.